A single sample is the source of the 5 T cell receptor beta chains below, sequenced in a study of shared clonotypes between healthy human individuals. Assay: immunoSEQ multiplex PCR; the TCRdb copy retains only in-frame clones and omits some. The data show around 690,000 clones, around 91% seen once. The sequencing input was memory CD8+ T cells from PBMCs. Specified subset: CD45RO+ cells pooled with CCR7-negative TemRA cells. The source is a man between 18 and 29 years old in good health. Some clones in this sample may be carry-over from other donors' samples.

This chain uses TRBV19 with TRBJ2-1; 7 bases map to TRBD2. The CDR3 totals 15 residues. Looked up from germline, CDR1 is LNHDA and CDR2 is SQIVND (reference sequence). The J segment lost 11 bases and the V segment lost 5 bases, leaving 15 bases of the junction unmatched. CDR3 in DNA: TGTGCCAGTAGTCCGGTAGCGGGTCCGGCGAGTCAGCAGTTCTTC. Translated: CASSPVAGPASQQFF.

The chain uses TRBV14 and TRBJ2-7; TRBD2 is a possible D gene (6 bases). Looked up from germline, CDR1 is SGHDN and CDR2 is FVKESK. V lost 4 bases and J 4 bases, leaving 14 bases between the germline ends. The CDR3 is 14 amino acids. CDR3 region: CASSLRERRYEQYF. The DNA for the CDR3 is TGTGCCAGCAGCCTACGGGAGAGGAGGTACGAGCAGTACTTC.

To note about this clone: At the DNA level, this CDR3 is encoded by other sequences in the same sample as well. The CDR3 region is CASSFGETQYF. CDR3 bases: TGTGCCAGCAGCTTTGGAGAGACCCAGTACTTC. The chain links TRBV11-2 to TRBJ2-5; no clear D gene. Trimming removed 3 bases from V and 4 bases from J, with 3 bases in between. The CDR3 has 11 amino acids. Per the germline V gene, CDR1 is SGHAT and CDR2 is FQNNGV.

This chain joins TRBV9 and TRBJ2-5, with TRBD1 matching over 7 bases. V shed 0 bases and J 5 bases; nucleotides not matched to a gene: 7. Germline values: CDR1 SGDLS, CDR2 YYNGEE. The CDR3 loop spans 15 amino acids. CDR3 DNA sequence: TGTGCCAGCAGCGTAGGGACAGGCTCCCACGAGACCCAGTACTTC. Amino acids: CASSVGTGSHETQYF.

This chain uses TRBV10-3 with TRBJ2-7; TRBD1 matches at 7 bases. Germline CDR1 is ENHRY and CDR2 is SYGVKD. With 6 bases clipped from V and 0 bases from J, the junction kept 8 bases outside the gene matches. The CDR3 loop spans 15 amino acids. As DNA, the CDR3 is TGTGCCATCAGAGACCTGACAGGGACCTCCTACGAGCAGTACTTC. Its protein is CAIRDLTGTSYEQYF.